One and the same sample provided the 3 T cell receptor delta chains below, sequenced in a study of γδ T cells in repeated Plasmodium falciparum infection. Gammadelta T cells were flow-sorted from PBMC into Vgamma9/Vdelta2+ and Vdelta2-negative populations for bulk analysis. With CATT, TCRdb re-called clones from the multiplex PCR reads. Among about 51,000 delta-chain clones listed, roughly 1.9% were seen once. Material for sequencing was gamma-delta T cells from blood. These receptors were collected from a pool of human donors (malaria-infected and uninfected, not separated).

The sample holds a few counts of this clone. The protein given by TCRdb reflects a much larger clone and differs at residue 14 from this DNA's translation, likely from a read error; the protein shown is the DNA's translation. Other DNA sequences in the sample encode the same CDR3. The chain combines TRDV1 with TRDJ1, with 7 bases fitting TRDD2. No J gene is reported in TCRdb; it was inferred here by comparing the DNA with germline. CDR1 is TSWWSYY and CDR2 is QGS in the germline V gene. Trimming at V came to 3 bases and at J to 1 base, leaving 20 bases not matched to a gene. This CDR3 is built from 20 residues. The CDR3 nucleotides are TGTGCTCTTGGGGAGCCAGCTTTCGTTCCTACACCAGGGGTCACCGATAAACTCATCTTT. Translating it yields CALGEPAFVPTPGVTDKLIF.

Many counts were recorded for this clone. Given a far larger clone just one base away, this is likely a sequencing read error. The chain has TRDV2 and TRDJ3; 10 bases fit TRDD3. The CDR3 is made up of 21 amino acids. Germline V gene sequence: CDR1 GEAIGNYY, CDR2 EKD. The J segment lost 9 bases and the V segment lost 0 bases, leaving 19 bases of the junction unmatched. The CDR3 protein is CACDTGKGLLGDRRGTRQMFF. The CDR3 DNA reads as TGTGCCTGTGACACCGGGAAGGGTCTACTGGGGGATCGGCGGGGCACCCGACAGATGTTTTTC.

Only a few counts were recorded for this clone. This is likely an artifact of a read error, given a far larger clone one base away. Other DNA sequences in the same sample also yield this CDR3. The chain recombines TRDV1 with TRDJ1; perhaps TRDD2 as D (7 bases). TCRdb supplies no J gene; here it was assigned by aligning the nucleotide sequence to germline. The CDR3 consists of 20 residues. Trimming removed 3 bases from V and 3 bases from J, with 29 bases in between. CDR1 and CDR2 from the germline V gene are TSWWSYY and QGS. CDR3 region: CALGEPLAFLNTGTADKLIF. DNA for the CDR3: TGTGCTCTTGGGGAGCCCTTGGCCTTCCTCAATACTGGGACGGCCGATAAACTCATCTTT.